This T cell receptor beta chain is from a study of CD8 T cells in Susac syndrome. V was pared by 5 bases and J by 5 bases, with 10 bases between. Germline V gene sequence: CDR1 SGHTA, CDR2 FQGNSA. This CDR3 has 12 residues. RNA totalling about 0.5 to 1 ug underwent reverse transcription with random hexamers. TCRdb ran MiXCR on the immunoSEQ multiplex PCR reads and lists one entry per CDR3 protein. The sample contains 150,000 or so distinct CDR3 sequences, approximately 94% of which appear only once. The sequence was obtained from a human donor with Susac syndrome. The sample taken for sequencing was CD4+ T cells from PBMCs. The V and J genes are TRBV7-2 and TRBJ2-7; a weak D match, TRBD2 (6 bases). CDR3 nucleotides: TGTGCCAGCAGCACGAGGGAGGACGAGCAGTACTTC. As protein: CASSTREDEQYF.